The clone carrying this TCR beta chain showed up many times. PBMCs had their origin in fresh peripheral blood (approximately 9.9 ml). Looked up from germline, CDR1 is MDHEN and CDR2 is SYDVKM. The germline V and J ends were trimmed by 2 bases and 2 bases, with 10 bases remaining between them. The length of the CDR3 is 15 residues. The source of the sample is a study of Graves' ophthalmopathy and Graves' hyperthyroidism. Beta-chain TCR CDR3 regions were amplified from RNA transcripts. The first-round RT-PCR employed HTBI primers together with the Qiagen OneStep RT-PCR kit. A multiplex PCR was then performed as the second round. TCRdb independently ran MiXCR on the multiplex PCR reads; one entry per CDR3 protein. The sample records fewer than 400,000 distinct CDR3 sequences, roughly 18% being singletons.

This clonotype was sampled from a woman younger than 35 with Graves' ophthalmopathy. Input material: peripheral blood. The rearrangement links TRBV28 to TRBJ1-5; D unresolved. The CDR3 sequence is CASSLIARGNQPQHF. CDR3 sequence (DNA): TGTGCCAGCAGTTTAATAGCTAGGGGCAATCAGCCCCAGCATTTT. Based on the CDR3 plus reference TRBV28 and TRBJ1-5, the full variable domain is DVKVTQSSRYLVKRTGEKVFLECVQDMDHENMFWYRQDPGLGLRLIYFSYDVKMKEKGDIPEGYSVSREKKERFSLILESASTNQTSMYLCASSLIARGNQPQHFGDGTRLSIL.